This TCR beta chain was sequenced for a study of human T cells and chemical hapten exposure. The wider study: Patch tests of 0.01% DPC on the upper back were read at 6 days. Study results and caveats: The study found that DPC sensitization did not change TCRs above 1 in 1000 frequency.

The CDR3 sequence is 13 residues long. With 7 bases removed from V and 2 bases from J, the gap between germline ends came to 9 bases. The germline CDR1 and CDR2 sequences are SNHLY and FYNNEI. Remarks on this clonotype: Its specificity is not known.

During construction of the library, unique molecular identifiers were attached to individual cDNA molecules for quantitative, reproducible TCR counting. Original processing methods: A per-sample median of about 96,000 TCRs was observed, with counts ranging from roughly 20,000 to 690,600. MiXCR, applied by TCRdb to the RACE reads, yields one record per CDR3 protein. The V and J calls come from TCRdb's annotation, not from the publication. Here the sample spans approximately 100,000 distinct CDR3 sequences, around 10% being singletons. Time point in this sample: pre-sensitization, week 0. The treatment is: therapeutic diphenylcyclopropenone sensitization with weekly scalp DPC.

The receptor was isolated from a woman aged 50 to 60 with alopecia areata. Some clones in this sample may be carry-over from other donors' samples. The rearrangement joins TRBV2 to TRBJ1-3; tentatively, D is TRBD1 (5 bases). The sequencing used whole blood, collected in connection with sensitization to the hapten diphenylcyclopropenone (DPC). This CDR3 is CASTGTPGNTIYF. In nucleotides, the CDR3 is TGTGCCAGCACCGGGACCCCTGGAAACACCATATATTTT.